The source of this T cell receptor (beta chain) is a study of blood T cell repertoires in COVID-19. Study at large: The United States, Italy and Spain supplied acute and convalescent COVID-19 samples. PBMCs, B-cell-depleted T cells, or T cells provided the cDNA or gDNA that made up the material.

CDR1 GTSNPN and CDR2 SVGIG come from the germline V gene (reference sequence). The V end lost 0 bases, the J end lost 8 bases, and 10 bases lay between the germline ends. This CDR3 has 13 amino acids. In the authors' workflow: Scientists estimated how many nucleated cells there were by amplifying reference gene primers. Repertoires were generated with immunoSEQ multiplex PCR, while TCRdb's copy carries only in-frame clones and drops some. The DNA was the basis for D and trimming; V, J and clone size are from that table. This sample has around 45,000 clones, with around 79% found just once. The source material was peripheral blood. The sequence was collected from a woman aged 60-75 years with acute or convalescent COVID-19. J is TRBJ1-4 and V is TRBV30; D perhaps matches TRBD1 (6 bases). CDR3 sequence reads: CAWSVSGVEKLFF. DNA for the CDR3: TGTGCCTGGAGTGTGTCAGGGGTAGAAAAACTGTTTTTT.